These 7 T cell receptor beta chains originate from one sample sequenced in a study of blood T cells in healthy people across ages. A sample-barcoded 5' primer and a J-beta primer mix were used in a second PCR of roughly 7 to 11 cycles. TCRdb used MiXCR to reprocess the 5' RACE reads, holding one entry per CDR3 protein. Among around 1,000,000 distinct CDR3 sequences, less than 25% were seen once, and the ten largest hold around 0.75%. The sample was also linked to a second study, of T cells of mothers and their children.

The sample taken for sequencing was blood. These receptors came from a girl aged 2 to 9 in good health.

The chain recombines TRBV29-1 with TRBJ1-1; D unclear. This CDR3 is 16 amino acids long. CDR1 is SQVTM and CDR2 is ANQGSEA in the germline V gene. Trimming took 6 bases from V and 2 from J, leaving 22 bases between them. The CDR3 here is CSVDLFPGAPNTEAFF. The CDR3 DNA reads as TGCAGCGTAGATCTTTTCCCGGGCGCACCAAACACTGAAGCTTTCTTT.

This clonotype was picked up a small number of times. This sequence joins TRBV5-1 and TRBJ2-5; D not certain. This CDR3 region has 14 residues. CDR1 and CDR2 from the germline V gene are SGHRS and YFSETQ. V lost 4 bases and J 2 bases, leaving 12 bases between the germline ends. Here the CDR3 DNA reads TGCGCCAGCAGCCACCTCTACAGACAAGAGACCCAGTACTTC. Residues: CASSHLYRQETQYF. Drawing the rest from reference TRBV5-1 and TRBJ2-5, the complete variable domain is KAGVTQTPRYLIKTRGQQVTLSCSPISGHRSVSWYQQTPGQGLQFLFEYFSETQRNKGNFPGRFSGRQFSNSRSEMNVSTLELGDSALYLCASSHLYRQETQYFGPGTRLLVL.

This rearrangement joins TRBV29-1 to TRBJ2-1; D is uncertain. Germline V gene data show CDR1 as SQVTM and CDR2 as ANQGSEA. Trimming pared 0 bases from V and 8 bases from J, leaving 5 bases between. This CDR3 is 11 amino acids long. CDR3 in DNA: TGCAGCGTTGAAGATAGCTATGAGCAGTTCTTC. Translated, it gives CSVEDSYEQFF.

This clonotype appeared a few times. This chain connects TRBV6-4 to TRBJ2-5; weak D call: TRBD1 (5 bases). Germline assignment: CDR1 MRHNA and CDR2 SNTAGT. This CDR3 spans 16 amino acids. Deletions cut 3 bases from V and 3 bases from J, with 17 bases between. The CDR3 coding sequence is TGTGCCAGCAGTGAAACATTTAGACAGTCCGAAGAGACCCAGTACTTC. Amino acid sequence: CASSETFRQSEETQYF.

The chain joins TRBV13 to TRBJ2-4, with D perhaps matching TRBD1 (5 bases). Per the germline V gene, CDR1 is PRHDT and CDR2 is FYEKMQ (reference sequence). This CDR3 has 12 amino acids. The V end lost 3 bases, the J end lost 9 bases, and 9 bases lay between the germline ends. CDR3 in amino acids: CASSFRDTIQYF. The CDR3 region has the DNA TGTGCCAGCAGCTTCAGGGATACCATTCAGTACTTC.

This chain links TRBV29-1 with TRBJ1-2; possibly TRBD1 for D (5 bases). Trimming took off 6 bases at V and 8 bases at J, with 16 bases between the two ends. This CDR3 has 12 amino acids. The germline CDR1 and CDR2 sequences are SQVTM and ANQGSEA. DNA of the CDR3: TGCAGCGTAGCGTCGAACAGGCTGGGCTACACCTTC. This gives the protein CSVASNRLGYTF.

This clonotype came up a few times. The CDR3 nucleotides read TGTGCCAGCAGCCAAAGGACAGGGGAGGCGAATGAGCAGTTCTTC. Translated, it gives CASSQRTGEANEQFF. The V call is TRBV5-6, the J call TRBJ2-1, with 9 bases aligning to TRBD1. The CDR3 contains 15 residues. V gave up 4 bases and J gave up 7 bases; unmatched junction bases: 9. The germline CDR1 and CDR2 sequences are SGHDT and YYEEEE. The whole variable domain, filled in from reference TRBV5-6 and TRBJ2-1, reads DAGVTQSPTHLIKTRGQQVTLRCSPKSGHDTVSWYQQALGQGPQFIFQYYEEEERQRGNFPDRFSGHQFPNYSSELNVNALLLGDSALYLCASSQRTGEANEQFFGPGTRLTVL.